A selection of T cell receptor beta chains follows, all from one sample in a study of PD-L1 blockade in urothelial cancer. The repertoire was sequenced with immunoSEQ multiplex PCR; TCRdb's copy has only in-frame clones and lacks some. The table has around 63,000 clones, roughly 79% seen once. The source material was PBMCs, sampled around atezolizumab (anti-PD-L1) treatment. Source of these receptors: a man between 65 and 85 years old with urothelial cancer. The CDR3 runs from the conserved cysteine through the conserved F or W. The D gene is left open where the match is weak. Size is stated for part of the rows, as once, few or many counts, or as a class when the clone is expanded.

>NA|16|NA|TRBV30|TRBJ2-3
TGTGCCTGGACCGCTCGAGGTGTGGAGACCACAGATACGCAGTATTTT
CAWTARGVETTDTQYF
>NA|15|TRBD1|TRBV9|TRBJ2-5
TGTGCCAGCAGCGTAACAACCGACAGGGGGGAGACCCAGTACTTC
CASSVTTDRGETQYF
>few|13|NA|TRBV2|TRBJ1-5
TGTGCCAGCTCAACTCTTAGCAATCAGCCCCAGCATTTT
CASSTLSNQPQHF
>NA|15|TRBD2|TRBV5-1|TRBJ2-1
TGCGCCAGCAGCTTGGCTAGCGGGGGTTTGAATGAGCAGTTCTTC
CASSLASGGLNEQFF
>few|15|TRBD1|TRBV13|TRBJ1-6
TGTGCCAGCAGCTTAGGGGACAGGGAGGGTTCACCCCTCCACTTT
CASSLGDREGSPLHF
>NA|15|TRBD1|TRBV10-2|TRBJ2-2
TGCGCCATCGTAACCGGGACAGGGGGCACCGGGGAGCTGTTTTTT
CAIVTGTGGTGELFF
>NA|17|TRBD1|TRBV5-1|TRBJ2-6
TGCGCCAGCAGCCCAACTACAGGGGTGGCTGGGGCCAACGTCCTGACTTTC
CASSPTTGVAGANVLTF
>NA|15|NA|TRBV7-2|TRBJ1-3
TGTGCCAGCAGCTTAGAAGCGGCGCGTAGGGACACCATATATTTT
CASSLEAARRDTIYF
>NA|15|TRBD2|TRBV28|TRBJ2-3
TGTGCCAGCAGGGTAGCGGGAGGGGGGACAGATACGCAGTATTTT
CASRVAGGGTDTQYF
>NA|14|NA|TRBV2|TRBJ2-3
TGTGCCAGCAGAACGGACTCGAACTCAGATACGCAGTATTTT
CASRTDSNSDTQYF
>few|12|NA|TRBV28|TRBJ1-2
TGTGCCAGCAGTTTAAGGAGCTATGGCTACACCTTC
CASSLRSYGYTF
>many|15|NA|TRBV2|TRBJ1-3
TGTGCCAGCAGTGTGGACAGCCTCTCTGGAAACACCATATATTTT
CASSVDSLSGNTIYF
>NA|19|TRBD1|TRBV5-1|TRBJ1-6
TGCGCCAGCAGCTTGGAAACCGGGACAGGGGGACGCAGAATTACACCCCTCCACTTT
CASSLETGTGGRRITPLHF
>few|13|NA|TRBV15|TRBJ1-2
TGTGCCACCAGCGAGGACAGCAACTATGGCTACACCTTC
CATSEDSNYGYTF
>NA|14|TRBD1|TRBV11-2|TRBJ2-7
TGTGCCAGCAGCTCTTACAGGGGGCGAAACGAGCAGTACTTC
CASSSYRGRNEQYF
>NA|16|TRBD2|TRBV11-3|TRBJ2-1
TGTGCCAGCAGCTTCCGGGGTGGCGGGGGATACAATGAGCAGTTCTTC
CASSFRGGGGYNEQFF
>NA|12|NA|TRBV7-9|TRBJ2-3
TGTGCCAGCAGGAGAAACGAAGATACGCAGTATTTT
CASRRNEDTQYF
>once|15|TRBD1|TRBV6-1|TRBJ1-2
TGTGCCAGCAATCTCGACAGGGAGGAACGCGATGGCTACACCTTC
CASNLDREERDGYTF
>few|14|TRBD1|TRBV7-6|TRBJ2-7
TGTGCCAGCAGCCAACAGGGGGCAGGGGACGAGCAGTACTTC
CASSQQGAGDEQYF
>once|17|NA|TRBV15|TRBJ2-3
TGTGCCACCAGCAGGTCTGGGGCCAGGGAAGTGACAGATACGCAGTATTTT
CATSRSGAREVTDTQYF
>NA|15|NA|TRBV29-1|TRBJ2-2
TGCAGCGTTGAAGCTAGCAGGGGTATCACCGGGGAGCTGTTTTTT
CSVEASRGITGELFF
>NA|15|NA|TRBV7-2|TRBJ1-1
TGTGCCAGCAGCCAATTCCACAGGGCCCACACTGAAGCTTTCTTT
CASSQFHRAHTEAFF
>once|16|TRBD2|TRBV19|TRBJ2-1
TGTGCCAGTAGTATAGACTGGACTAGCGGGAGCCATGAGCAGTTCTTC
CASSIDWTSGSHEQFF
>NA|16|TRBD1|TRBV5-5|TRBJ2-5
TGTGCCAGCAGCTTTACAGGGGGGATAAACCAAGAGACCCAGTACTTC
CASSFTGGINQETQYF
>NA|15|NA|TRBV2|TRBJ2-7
TGTGCCAGCAGTGCCTGGCGGGGAGGTAGTTACGAGCAGTACTTC
CASSAWRGGSYEQYF
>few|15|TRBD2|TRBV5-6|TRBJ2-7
TGTGCCAGCAGCTGGACTAGCGGGGGAATGCACGAGCAGTACTTC
CASSWTSGGMHEQYF
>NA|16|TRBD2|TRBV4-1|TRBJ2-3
TGCGCCAGCAGCCCCGGTGGGGCTAGCGGGGATAATACGCAGTATTTT
CASSPGGASGDNTQYF
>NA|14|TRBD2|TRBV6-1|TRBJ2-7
TGTGCCAGCAGTTGGGAGCGGGAGGTCTACGAGCAGTACTTC
CASSWEREVYEQYF
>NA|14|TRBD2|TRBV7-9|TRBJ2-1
TGTGCCAGCAGGGTTAGCGGGAGAATCGATGAGCAGTTCTTC
CASRVSGRIDEQFF
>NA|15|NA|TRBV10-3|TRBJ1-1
TGTGCCATCACCCCGGCGGGAAGAATGAACACTGAAGCTTTCTTT
CAITPAGRMNTEAFF
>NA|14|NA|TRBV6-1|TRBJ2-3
TGTGCCAGCAGTGATTGGGGGGTCACAGATACGCAGTATTTT
CASSDWGVTDTQYF
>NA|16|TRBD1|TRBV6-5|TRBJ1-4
TGTGCCAGCAGTTCCCAGAGGACAGGGATATTAGAAAAACTGTTTTTT
CASSSQRTGILEKLFF
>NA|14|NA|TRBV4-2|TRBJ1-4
TGTGCCAGCAGCCAACCGGCAACTAATGAAAAACTGTTTTTT
CASSQPATNEKLFF
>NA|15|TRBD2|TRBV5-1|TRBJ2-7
TGCGCCAGCAGCCTAATAGCGGGGGGCCCCTCCGAGCAGTACTTC
CASSLIAGGPSEQYF
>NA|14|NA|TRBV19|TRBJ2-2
TGTGCCAGTCGAGAACTACCGAACACCGGGGAGCTGTTTTTT
CASRELPNTGELFF
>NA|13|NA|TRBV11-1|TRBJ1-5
TGTGCCAGCAGCTTAGACAGGCGTCAGCCCCAGCATTTT
CASSLDRRQPQHF
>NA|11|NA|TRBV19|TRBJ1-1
TGTGCCAGTAGTATCAAAGGGGGAGCTTTCTTT
CASSIKGGAFF
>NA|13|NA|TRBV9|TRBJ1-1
TGTGCCAGCAGTGGGACTCCGAGCACTGAAGCTTTCTTT
CASSGTPSTEAFF
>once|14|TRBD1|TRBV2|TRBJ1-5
TGTGCCAGCAGGGAGACAGGGGTCAATCAGCCCCAGCATTTT
CASRETGVNQPQHF
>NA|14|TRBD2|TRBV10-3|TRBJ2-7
TGTGCCATCAGCCCGGGACTAGAGGGGTCGGAGCAGTACTTC
CAISPGLEGSEQYF
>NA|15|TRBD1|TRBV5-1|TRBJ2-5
TGCGCCAGCAGCTTAAACGACAGGGGGCTTGAGACCCAGTACTTC
CASSLNDRGLETQYF
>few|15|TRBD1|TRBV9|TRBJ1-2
TGTGCCAGCAGCGTAGGACAGGGTGTACCATATGGCTACACCTTC
CASSVGQGVPYGYTF
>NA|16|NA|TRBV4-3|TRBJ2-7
TGCGCCAGCAGCCAAGCTTACACTATCCTTAACTACGAGCAGTACTTC
CASSQAYTILNYEQYF
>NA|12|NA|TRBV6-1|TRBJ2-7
TGTGCCAGCAGTGAACCAGTCTACGAGCAGTACTTC
CASSEPVYEQYF
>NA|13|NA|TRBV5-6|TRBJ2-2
TGTGCCAGCAGCCTTACGGGGACCGGGGAGCTGTTTTTT
CASSLTGTGELFF
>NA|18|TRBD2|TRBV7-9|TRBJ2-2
TGTGCCAGCAGCACCCACTTAGCGGGGGGATCGAACACCGGGGAGCTGTTTTTT
CASSTHLAGGSNTGELFF
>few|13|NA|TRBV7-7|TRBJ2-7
TGTGCTAGCAGCCAGGGACATGGCTACGAGCAGTACTTC
CASSQGHGYEQYF
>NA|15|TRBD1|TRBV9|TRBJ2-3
TGTGCCAGCAGCACCCGGGACAGCCACACAGATACGCAGTATTTT
CASSTRDSHTDTQYF
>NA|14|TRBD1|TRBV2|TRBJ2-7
TGTGCCAGCAGACAGGGGATTAATTCCTACGAGCAGTACTTC
CASRQGINSYEQYF
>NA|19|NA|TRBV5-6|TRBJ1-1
TGTGCCAGCAGCCCCCTCCAATACCTGGGGGCGCCGATGAACACTGAAGCTTTCTTT
CASSPLQYLGAPMNTEAFF
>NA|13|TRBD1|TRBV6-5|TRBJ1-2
TGTGCCAGCAGTCGGACAGGGGGTGGAGGCTACACCTTC
CASSRTGGGGYTF
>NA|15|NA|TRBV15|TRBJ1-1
TGTGCCACCAGCAGGCCCGACATGGTGAGCACTGAAGCTTTCTTT
CATSRPDMVSTEAFF
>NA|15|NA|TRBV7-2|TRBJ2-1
TGTGCCAGCAGCCCCAGGGGTTTAATGGACAATGAGCAGTTCTTC
CASSPRGLMDNEQFF